Listed below are T cell receptor beta chains from one sample, sequenced in a study of beta chain features in type 1 diabetes. Some clones are missing from TCRdb's copy, which holds only in-frame ones; the method was immunoSEQ multiplex PCR. The sample yields 300,000 to 450,000 clones, around 10% seen once. Material: central memory CD4+ T cells from blood. The source of these receptors is a man aged 25-45 years with type 1 diabetes. The CDR3 runs from the conserved cysteine through the conserved F or W. A D gene is named only where the DNA matches it firmly. Some rows have no size entry. The others give once, few or many, or a class for an expanded clone.

clone size: NA; D gene: NA; J gene: TRBJ2-3; V gene: TRBV11-2; CDR3 protein: CASSFGIDSSTDTQYF; CDR3 DNA: TGTGCCAGCAGCTTCGGGATTGACAGTAGCACAGATACGCAGTATTTT
clone size: few; D gene: NA; J gene: TRBJ2-6; V gene: TRBV28; CDR3 protein: CASSLTGAGANVLTF; CDR3 DNA: TGTGCCAGCAGTCTGACGGGGGCTGGGGCCAACGTCCTGACTTTC
clone size: few; D gene: TRBD2; J gene: TRBJ2-3; V gene: TRBV28; CDR3 protein: CASSLGGGRTDTQYF; CDR3 DNA: TGTGCCAGCAGTTTGGGCGGGGGGCGCACAGATACGCAGTATTTT
clone size: few; D gene: NA; J gene: TRBJ2-5; V gene: TRBV18; CDR3 protein: CASSPKKETQYF; CDR3 DNA: TGTGCCAGCTCACCGAAAAAAGAGACCCAGTACTTC
clone size: NA; D gene: NA; J gene: TRBJ1-1; V gene: TRBV6-1; CDR3 protein: CAIRNRDTEAFF; CDR3 DNA: TGTGCCATCAGGAACCGCGACACTGAAGCTTTCTTT
clone size: NA; D gene: NA; J gene: TRBJ2-7; V gene: TRBV18; CDR3 protein: CASSSQPDGEQYF; CDR3 DNA: TGTGCCAGCTCATCTCAGCCGGATGGTGAGCAGTACTTC
clone size: many; D gene: TRBD1; J gene: TRBJ2-1; V gene: TRBV19; CDR3 protein: CASAGGLKAYNEQFF; CDR3 DNA: TGTGCCAGCGCAGGGGGTCTAAAGGCCTACAATGAGCAGTTCTTC
clone size: few; D gene: TRBD2; J gene: TRBJ2-1; V gene: TRBV5-1; CDR3 protein: CASSKNLAGAYNEQFF; CDR3 DNA: TGCGCCAGCAGCAAAAATTTAGCGGGAGCATACAATGAGCAGTTCTTC
clone size: NA; D gene: NA; J gene: TRBJ2-2; V gene: TRBV11-2; CDR3 protein: CASSLIRGRRGELFF; CDR3 DNA: TGTGCCAGCAGCTTAATCAGGGGCCGTCGAGGGGAGCTGTTTTTT
clone size: NA; D gene: NA; J gene: TRBJ2-5; V gene: TRBV5-4; CDR3 protein: CASSSRLTQETQYF; CDR3 DNA: TGTGCCAGCAGCTCCAGACTGACACAAGAGACCCAGTACTTC
clone size: few; D gene: NA; J gene: TRBJ1-2; V gene: TRBV5-4; CDR3 protein: CASGGLANYGYTF; CDR3 DNA: TGTGCCAGCGGAGGGTTAGCTAACTATGGCTACACCTTC
clone size: few; D gene: NA; J gene: TRBJ1-2; V gene: TRBV28; CDR3 protein: CASSSSGHTYGYTF; CDR3 DNA: TGTGCCAGCAGTTCCTCGGGACACACCTATGGCTACACCTTC
clone size: NA; D gene: NA; J gene: TRBJ2-7; V gene: TRBV11-2; CDR3 protein: CASSFGDSSYEQYF; CDR3 DNA: TGTGCCAGCAGTTTCGGGGATAGCTCCTACGAGCAGTACTTC
clone size: many; D gene: TRBD2; J gene: TRBJ2-7; V gene: TRBV6-1; CDR3 protein: CASSVGLAGPASYEQYF; CDR3 DNA: TGTGCCAGCAGTGTTGGACTAGCGGGACCCGCCTCCTACGAGCAGTACTTC
clone size: NA; D gene: TRBD1; J gene: TRBJ2-1; V gene: TRBV7-2; CDR3 protein: CASSLTGGPYNEQFF; CDR3 DNA: TGTGCCAGCAGCTTAACAGGGGGCCCCTACAATGAGCAGTTCTTC
clone size: few; D gene: TRBD2; J gene: TRBJ2-7; V gene: TRBV15; CDR3 protein: CATSSPSGTSAREQYF; CDR3 DNA: TGTGCCACCAGCAGTCCCTCCGGGACTAGCGCCCGCGAGCAGTACTTC
clone size: few; D gene: TRBD1; J gene: TRBJ1-1; V gene: TRBV2; CDR3 protein: CASSAGGRNTEAFF; CDR3 DNA: TGTGCCAGCAGCGCAGGGGGCAGGAACACTGAAGCTTTCTTT
clone size: many; D gene: TRBD2; J gene: TRBJ2-1; V gene: TRBV19; CDR3 protein: CASSTTWAGENYNEQFF; CDR3 DNA: TGTGCCAGTAGCACCACCTGGGCGGGAGAGAACTACAATGAGCAGTTCTTC
clone size: NA; D gene: NA; J gene: TRBJ1-1; V gene: TRBV5-1; CDR3 protein: CASSPGPNTEAFF; CDR3 DNA: TGCGCCAGCTCACCGGGCCCAAACACTGAAGCTTTCTTT
clone size: many; D gene: TRBD1; J gene: TRBJ2-2; V gene: TRBV19; CDR3 protein: CASSEQGGAGELFF; CDR3 DNA: TGTGCCAGTAGTGAACAGGGGGGCGCCGGGGAGCTGTTTTTT
clone size: NA; D gene: NA; J gene: TRBJ2-1; V gene: TRBV5-6; CDR3 protein: CASSPPPAWNEQFF; CDR3 DNA: TGTGCCAGCAGCCCCCCTCCGGCTTGGAATGAGCAGTTCTTC
clone size: NA; D gene: NA; J gene: TRBJ2-7; V gene: TRBV5-5; CDR3 protein: CASSKPSEQYF; CDR3 DNA: TGTGCCAGCAGCAAACCTAGCGAGCAGTACTTC
clone size: many; D gene: NA; J gene: TRBJ2-2; V gene: TRBV7-2; CDR3 protein: CASSLAAGELFF; CDR3 DNA: TGTGCCAGCAGCTTAGCGGCCGGGGAGCTGTTTTTT
clone size: NA; D gene: NA; J gene: TRBJ1-1; V gene: TRBV2; CDR3 protein: CATSTEGSNTEAFF; CDR3 DNA: TGTGCCACCTCAACAGAGGGATCGAACACTGAAGCTTTCTTT
clone size: few; D gene: TRBD1; J gene: TRBJ2-7; V gene: TRBV6-1; CDR3 protein: CASSAGQGGSYEQYF; CDR3 DNA: TGTGCCAGCAGTGCCGGACAGGGTGGTTCCTACGAGCAGTACTTC
clone size: few; D gene: NA; J gene: TRBJ2-1; V gene: TRBV28; CDR3 protein: CASRGRGPYNEQFF; CDR3 DNA: TGTGCCAGCAGAGGCAGAGGTCCCTACAATGAGCAGTTCTTC
clone size: few; D gene: NA; J gene: TRBJ2-6; V gene: TRBV30; CDR3 protein: CAWTLGGSGANVLTF; CDR3 DNA: TGTGCCTGGACTCTAGGTGGCTCTGGGGCCAACGTCCTGACTTTC
clone size: few; D gene: TRBD2; J gene: TRBJ2-1; V gene: TRBV7-2; CDR3 protein: CASSLASGRIDEQFF; CDR3 DNA: TGTGCCAGCAGCTTGGCCAGCGGGAGAATAGATGAGCAGTTCTTC
clone size: NA; D gene: NA; J gene: TRBJ2-2; V gene: TRBV19; CDR3 protein: CASSAAGNTGELFF; CDR3 DNA: TGTGCCAGTAGTGCGGCGGGGAACACCGGGGAGCTGTTTTTT
clone size: few; D gene: NA; J gene: TRBJ2-2; V gene: TRBV2; CDR3 protein: CASSPRDMSNTGELFF; CDR3 DNA: TGTGCCAGCAGCCCCCGGGACATGTCGAACACCGGGGAGCTGTTTTTT
clone size: few; D gene: NA; J gene: TRBJ2-5; V gene: TRBV4-1; CDR3 protein: CASSLGQGGETQYF; CDR3 DNA: TGTGCCAGCAGCCTAGGACAGGGAGGGGAGACCCAGTACTTC
clone size: few; D gene: NA; J gene: TRBJ2-5; V gene: TRBV19; CDR3 protein: CASSIAGSGWETQYF; CDR3 DNA: TGTGCCAGTAGTATAGCAGGTTCGGGGTGGGAGACCCAGTACTTC
clone size: NA; D gene: NA; J gene: TRBJ2-5; V gene: TRBV27; CDR3 protein: CASGRGGQETQYF; CDR3 DNA: TGTGCCAGCGGAAGGGGGGGACAAGAGACCCAGTACTTC
clone size: NA; D gene: TRBD1; J gene: TRBJ1-1; V gene: TRBV27; CDR3 protein: CASRRGTGGDTEAFF; CDR3 DNA: TGTGCCAGCAGACGAGGGACAGGGGGAGACACTGAAGCTTTCTTT
clone size: few; D gene: TRBD1; J gene: TRBJ1-4; V gene: TRBV7-9; CDR3 protein: CASSLMGQGGEKLFF; CDR3 DNA: TGTGCCAGCAGCTTAATGGGACAGGGGGGTGAAAAACTGTTTTTT
clone size: NA; D gene: TRBD1; J gene: TRBJ1-1; V gene: TRBV18; CDR3 protein: CASSPYRGEGTEAFF; CDR3 DNA: TGTGCCAGCTCACCTTACAGGGGTGAAGGAACTGAAGCTTTCTTT
clone size: few; D gene: TRBD1; J gene: TRBJ1-2; V gene: TRBV7-8; CDR3 protein: CASSRDRGHYGYTF; CDR3 DNA: TGTGCCAGCAGCAGAGACAGGGGGCACTATGGCTACACCTTC
clone size: NA; D gene: NA; J gene: TRBJ2-3; V gene: TRBV28; CDR3 protein: CATLRRFSTDTQYF; CDR3 DNA: TGTGCCACCCTGAGGCGGTTCAGCACAGATACGCAGTATTTT
clone size: NA; D gene: TRBD2; J gene: TRBJ2-7; V gene: TRBV7-2; CDR3 protein: CASSLGTGLAGVKQYF; CDR3 DNA: TGTGCCAGCAGCTTAGGAACGGGACTAGCGGGAGTGAAGCAGTACTTC
clone size: NA; D gene: NA; J gene: TRBJ2-1; V gene: TRBV20-1; CDR3 protein: CSAGRGNEQFF; CDR3 DNA: TGCAGTGCTGGACGGGGTAATGAGCAGTTCTTC
clone size: once; D gene: NA; J gene: TRBJ1-2; V gene: TRBV6-6; CDR3 protein: CASGASGGNYGYTF; CDR3 DNA: TGTGCCAGCGGGGCATCGGGGGGCAACTATGGCTACACCTTC
clone size: NA; D gene: NA; J gene: TRBJ2-3; V gene: TRBV7-9; CDR3 protein: CASSDDTGDTQYF; CDR3 DNA: TGTGCCAGCAGCGACGACACAGGGGATACGCAGTATTTT
clone size: many; D gene: TRBD1; J gene: TRBJ1-1; V gene: TRBV2; CDR3 protein: CASNLDRVSDTEAFF; CDR3 DNA: TGTGCCAGCAACCTGGACAGGGTTTCTGACACTGAAGCTTTCTTT
clone size: NA; D gene: TRBD1; J gene: TRBJ2-3; V gene: TRBV14; CDR3 protein: CATPGQGAPDTQYF; CDR3 DNA: TGTGCCACCCCGGGACAGGGGGCCCCGGATACGCAGTATTTT
clone size: NA; D gene: TRBD1; J gene: TRBJ2-2; V gene: TRBV7-2; CDR3 protein: CASSRQGAGELFF; CDR3 DNA: TGTGCCAGCAGCCGACAGGGGGCCGGGGAGCTGTTTTTT
clone size: NA; D gene: NA; J gene: TRBJ1-2; V gene: TRBV11-2; CDR3 protein: CASSFDPNAGYTF; CDR3 DNA: TGTGCCAGCAGCTTTGACCCCAACGCAGGCTACACCTTC
clone size: many; D gene: NA; J gene: TRBJ2-7; V gene: TRBV2; CDR3 protein: CASSGNYEQYF; CDR3 DNA: TGTGCCAGCAGTGGGAACTACGAGCAGTACTTC
clone size: NA; D gene: NA; J gene: TRBJ2-1; V gene: TRBV7-9; CDR3 protein: CASTQEGYNEQFF; CDR3 DNA: TGTGCCAGCACCCAGGAGGGGTACAATGAGCAGTTCTTC
clone size: NA; D gene: NA; J gene: TRBJ1-1; V gene: TRBV28; CDR3 protein: CASSSWQGPTEAFF; CDR3 DNA: TGTGCCAGCAGTTCGTGGCAGGGCCCCACTGAAGCTTTCTTT
clone size: NA; D gene: TRBD2; J gene: TRBJ2-7; V gene: TRBV6-6; CDR3 protein: CASSYRLGSGAYEQYF; CDR3 DNA: TGTGCCAGCAGTTATAGGCTCGGGAGCGGGGCCTACGAGCAGTACTTC
clone size: NA; D gene: TRBD1; J gene: TRBJ1-2; V gene: TRBV9; CDR3 protein: CASSARTGSFNYGYTF; CDR3 DNA: TGTGCCAGCAGCGCCCGGACAGGATCCTTTAACTATGGCTACACCTTC
clone size: NA; D gene: NA; J gene: TRBJ2-5; V gene: TRBV6-6; CDR3 protein: CASSYTFGEYQETQYF; CDR3 DNA: TGTGCCAGCAGTTACACCTTCGGAGAGTACCAAGAGACCCAGTACTTC
clone size: many; D gene: NA; J gene: TRBJ2-7; V gene: TRBV28; CDR3 protein: CASGKYEQYF; CDR3 DNA: TGTGCCAGCGGCAAATACGAGCAGTACTTC
clone size: NA; D gene: NA; J gene: TRBJ1-3; V gene: TRBV11-2; CDR3 protein: CASSALYSGNTIYF; CDR3 DNA: TGTGCCAGCAGCGCTCTGTACTCTGGAAACACCATATATTTT
clone size: NA; D gene: NA; J gene: TRBJ2-3; V gene: TRBV6-1; CDR3 protein: CASSDRASGDTQYF; CDR3 DNA: TGTGCCAGCAGTGACAGGGCGTCGGGAGATACGCAGTATTTT